This T cell receptor (beta chain) was found in a study of T cells in Graves' hyperthyroidism and ophthalmopathy. There are 16 residues in the CDR3. From germline, CDR1 is SSHAT and CDR2 FNYEAQ (reference sequence). Template material for amplifying TCR beta CDR3 regions consisted of RNA transcripts. Carried out on the TCR CDR3, a first-round RT-PCR used the HTBI primer set. TCRdb re-analysed the multiplex PCR reads in MiXCR, keeping a single row per CDR3 protein. The sample yields about 510,000 distinct CDR3 sequences, 46% seen once. Uncontrolled infection, other autoimmune disease, pregnancy or lactation led to exclusion. Each diagnosis drew on symptoms, thyroxine, TRAb, thyroid ultrasound and orbital computed tomography findings. Overall study results and limits: From stable hyperthyroidism, ophthalmopathy was set apart by a 13 V-J model. Ophthalmopathy was predicted by the model a median of 6.5 months ahead of onset.

The table lists this clonotype with many counts. What it binds is not known. Germline and junction disagree at one end, which may indicate a read error. V and J are TRBV7-7 and TRBJ2-2, with a weak D call TRBD1 (6 bases). The source is an adult woman with Graves' disease, either hyperthyroidism or ophthalmopathy (not recorded which). The specimen was peripheral blood or thyroid tissue (not recorded which). The CDR3 bases are TGTGCTAGCAGCCCCATCCCCAGGGGCAGCACCGGGGAGCTGTTTTTT. It codes for CASSPIPRGSTGELFF.